These 22 T cell receptor beta chains were sequenced from one sample in a study of blood T cell repertoires in COVID-19. Here immunoSEQ multiplex PCR was the method, and the copy in TCRdb shows in-frame clones only, minus some. The profile covers hundreds of thousands of clones, with approximately 87% appearing a single time and around 4% taken by the ten largest. Sequenced material: peripheral blood. Source of these receptors: a woman between 50 and 59 years old with active or convalescent COVID-19.

The chain joins TRBV30 to TRBJ1-6; D is ambiguous. Germline values: CDR1 GTSNPN, CDR2 SVGIG (reference sequence). Deletions cut 2 bases from V and 2 bases from J, with 7 bases between. This CDR3 is 14 amino acids long. DNA of the CDR3: TGTGCCTGGAGTCGAGACACCTATAATTCACCCCTCCACTTT. It encodes CAWSRDTYNSPLHF.

The chain couples TRBV5-1 to TRBJ1-1; possibly TRBD1 for D (5 bases). CDR1 is SGHRS and CDR2 is YFSETQ in the germline V gene. The length of the CDR3 is 13 residues. V was trimmed by 4 bases and J by 8 bases, leaving 15 bases between them. CDR3 sequence: CASSSTGPVEAFF. As DNA, the CDR3 is TGCGCCAGCAGCAGCACAGGTCCCGTCGAAGCTTTCTTT.

The count of this clone is one. This sequence joins TRBV4-1 and TRBJ2-5, with D possibly being TRBD1 (6 bases). V was clipped by 4 bases and J by 2 bases, with 11 bases between them. CDR3 length: 14 amino acids. Germline assignment: CDR1 MGHRA and CDR2 YSYEKL. The CDR3 protein is CASSLPDRQETQYF. DNA for the CDR3: TGCGCCAGCAGCCTACCGGACAGACAAGAGACCCAGTACTTC.

The rearrangement links TRBV6-1 to TRBJ1-2; D gene uncertain. This CDR3 is built from 17 residues. CDR1 and CDR2 from the germline V gene are MNHNS and SASEGT. V lost 2 bases to trimming and J lost 0 bases, with 16 bases between them. CDR3 coding DNA: TGTGCCAGCAGTGAAATCCACTCGTCACTTACTAACTATGGCTACACCTTC. Translating gives CASSEIHSSLTNYGYTF.

The chain combines TRBV28 with TRBJ2-1; 11 nucleotides match TRBD2. Trimming cost V 6 bases and J 5 bases; bases outside gene matches: 3. Germline-derived CDR1 and CDR2 are MDHEN and SYDVKM. This CDR3 has 14 residues. The CDR3 region has the DNA TGTGCCAGCAGCGTGACTAGCGGGAACAATGAGCAGTTCTTC. It specifies CASSVTSGNNEQFF.

The sample holds a few counts of this clone. V is TRBV6-1 and J is TRBJ1-1; D might be TRBD1 (5 bases). Germline CDR1 and CDR2: MNHNS and SASEGT. The CDR3 is made up of 15 amino acids. V gave up 2 bases and J gave up 6 bases, with 16 bases separating them. CDR3 loop: CASSEQGSGFAEAFF. Written as DNA, the CDR3 is TGTGCCAGCAGTGAACAGGGTTCCGGGTTCGCTGAAGCTTTCTTT.

The sample holds one count of this clone. J is TRBJ2-3 and V is TRBV24-1; 9 nucleotides line up with TRBD2. The CDR3 is 16 residues long. Germline lookup yields CDR1 KGHDR and CDR2 SFDVKD. The V gene end was trimmed by 4 bases and the J gene end by 3 bases; junction bases not matched to a gene: 7. The CDR3 protein is CATSESLAGRTDTQYF. The CDR3 bases are TGTGCCACCAGTGAATCCCTAGCGGGACGAACAGATACGCAGTATTTT.

The chain recombines TRBV7-8 with TRBJ1-3, with D hard to call. Germline V gene lookup returns CDR1 SGHVS and CDR2 FQNEAQ. The CDR3 runs to 15 residues. V lost 5 bases and J 0 bases, leaving 11 bases between the germline ends. The CDR3 DNA sequence: TGTGCCAGCAGCGTCATGTCGGGCTCTGGAAACACCATATATTTT. Translating gives CASSVMSGSGNTIYF.

This sequence joins TRBV15 and TRBJ2-1, with 7 bases matching TRBD1. The V gene's germline CDR1 is LNHNV and CDR2 YYDKDF (reference sequence). The CDR3 runs to 17 residues. The V segment lost 0 bases and the J segment 9 bases; nucleotides outside the gene matches: 14. CDR3 in DNA: TGTGCCACCAGCAGAGATATAGGGACAGCTAGGGTGGGTGAGCAGTTCTTC. It translates to CATSRDIGTARVGEQFF.

This rearrangement joins TRBV18 to TRBJ2-7, with no clear D. Trimming shortened V by 8 bases and J by 2 bases, and 13 bases separated the two germline ends. This CDR3 spans 13 amino acids. Germline V gene data show CDR1 as KGHSH and CDR2 as LQKENI. The CDR3 sequence: CASASQEAYEQYF. CDR3 sequence (DNA): TGTGCCAGCGCGTCTCAGGAAGCCTACGAGCAGTACTTC.

The V and J genes are TRBV27 and TRBJ1-6; maybe TRBD1 (5 bases). This CDR3 spans 15 amino acids. The ends were cut back, 4 bases at V and 8 bases at J, with 15 bases in the middle. The germline gives CDR1 MNHEY, CDR2 SMNVEV (reference sequence). The CDR3 sequence: CASSSTAFRDSPLHF. The CDR3 nucleotides read TGTGCCAGCAGTTCGACAGCATTCAGGGATTCACCCCTCCACTTT.

J is TRBJ1-4 and V is TRBV3-1 (or the pseudogene TRBV3-2); 7 nucleotides agree with TRBD1. The CDR3 length is 16 residues. V lost 1 base and J lost 5; bases outside the gene matches: 7. Germline-derived CDR1 and CDR2 are LGHDT and YNNKEL (reference sequence). The CDR3, as DNA: TGTGCCAGCAGCCAAGTCGGAGGGACAGAAAATGAAAAACTGTTTTTT. Amino acid sequence: CASSQVGGTENEKLFF.

The V and J genes are TRBV27 and TRBJ1-2; no reliable D call. V was shortened by 6 bases and J by 6 bases, with 14 bases between the two germline ends. Germline CDR1 is MNHEY and CDR2 is SMNVEV (reference sequence). The CDR3 consists of 13 residues. CDR3: CASRGSGWNGYTF. Written as DNA, the CDR3 is TGTGCCAGCAGAGGGAGTGGGTGGAATGGCTACACCTTC.

The chain carries TRBV4-1 and TRBJ2-7; D is perhaps TRBD2 (5 bases). This CDR3 has 18 residues. V was cut by 5 bases and J by 2 bases, with 25 bases left in between. Per germline, CDR1 MGHRA and CDR2 YSYEKL. CDR3 loop: CASSTADFLGSSAYEQYF. CDR3 DNA sequence: TGCGCCAGCAGCACTGCTGATTTCCTGGGGAGTAGTGCCTACGAGCAGTACTTC.

The CDR3 region is CASSFGQGVSPLHF. The CDR3 DNA reads as TGCGCCAGCAGCTTCGGACAGGGCGTCTCACCCCTCCACTTT. This chain uses TRBV5-1 with TRBJ1-6; 8 positions agree with TRBD1. CDR1 and CDR2 from the germline V gene are SGHRS and YFSETQ. The CDR3 totals 14 residues. Losses at the gene ends were 2 bases for V and 10 bases for J; bases not matched to a gene: 5.

The chain has TRBV18 and TRBJ1-2; D possibly corresponds to TRBD1 (6 bases). The V gene lost 3 bases and the J gene lost 8 bases, with 16 bases spanning the gap. The length of the CDR3 is 14 residues. In germline, CDR1 is KGHSH, CDR2 LQKENI. This CDR3 reads CASSPRDKQGGYTF. The CDR3 DNA follows: TGTGCCAGCTCACCTCGGGACAAACAAGGAGGCTACACCTTC.

The chain is built from TRBV30 and TRBJ2-7; TRBD2 matches at 7 bases. From germline, CDR1 is GTSNPN and CDR2 SVGIG (reference sequence). The CDR3 spans 13 residues. The J segment lost 3 bases and the V segment lost 1 base, leaving 3 bases of the junction unmatched. CDR3 amino acids: CAWSEAGFYEQYF. The CDR3 region has the DNA TGTGCCTGGAGTGAAGCGGGGTTCTACGAGCAGTACTTC.

The chain recombines TRBV19 with TRBJ2-3, with D perhaps TRBD2 (5 bases). This CDR3 is built from 14 residues. CDR1 LNHDA and CDR2 SQIVND come from the germline V gene (reference sequence). Deletions cut 1 base from V and 8 bases from J, with 13 bases between. CDR3 in amino acids: CASSIGETGFTQYF. The CDR3 nucleotides are TGTGCCAGTAGTATAGGGGAGACGGGCTTTACGCAGTATTTT.

The chain combines TRBV14 with TRBJ2-2; TRBD1 is a possible D gene (5 bases). Germline V gene lookup returns CDR1 SGHDN and CDR2 FVKESK. The CDR3 spans 16 residues. V was cut by 0 bases and J by 2 bases, with 10 bases left in between. The CDR3 DNA reads TGTGCCAGCAGCCAAGACCAGACAGTAAACACCGGGGAGCTGTTTTTT. Translating it yields CASSQDQTVNTGELFF. The full variable domain, completed using reference TRBV14 and TRBJ2-2, is EAGVTQFPSHSVIEKGQTVTLRCDPISGHDNLYWYRRVMGKEIKFLLHFVKESKQDESGMPNNRFLAERTGGTYSTLKVQPAELEDSGVYFCASSQDQTVNTGELFFGEGSRLTVL.

Here the CDR3 reads CASSQGYNQPQHF. CDR3 coding DNA: TGTGCCAGCAGCCAAGGTTACAATCAGCCCCAGCATTTT. The chain employs TRBV3-1 (or the pseudogene TRBV3-2) and TRBJ1-5; D remains ambiguous. Germline CDR1 is LGHDT and CDR2 is YNNKEL (reference sequence). The CDR3 is 13 residues long. The V and J ends lost 1 base and 3 bases respectively, with 4 bases between them.

The chain links TRBV4-1 to TRBJ1-2; D is uncertain. Trimming shortened V by 3 bases and J by 4 bases, and 3 bases separated the two germline ends. Germline V lookup: CDR1 MGHRA, CDR2 YSYEKL. The CDR3 consists of 11 residues. The CDR3 protein is CASSHGYGYTF. In DNA, the CDR3 is TGCGCCAGCAGCCACGGCTATGGCTACACCTTC.

This chain joins TRBV18 and TRBJ2-3; D call uncertain. This CDR3 comprises 14 residues. CDR1 KGHSH and CDR2 LQKENI come from the germline V gene. Trimming shortened V by 3 bases and J by 1 base, and 8 bases separated the two germline ends. The chain's CDR3 is CASSPAVGTDTQYF. The CDR3 region has the DNA TGTGCCAGCTCACCTGCGGTGGGCACAGATACGCAGTATTTT.